Included here is one TCR beta chain sequence, with context. Ten or more counts support this clonotype. No cognate antigen has been identified for it. Base qualities were left out, and no much larger clone turns up one base away. Interpreted using the paper, the treatment or condition label stands for: allogeneic hematopoietic cell transplantation with graft depleted of TCRalphabeta T cells and CD19 B cells. The children who served as transplant recipients had been given grafts of TCRalphabeta/CD19-depleted allogeneic hematopoietic cells. Libraries were built with PCR. These reads were obtained on an Illumina HiSeq 2500. Molecular barcoding was employed in the preparation of TCR libraries, with unique molecular identifiers being used to normalize TCRbeta repertoire quantification. TCRdb reanalyzed the raw reads on its own, using fastp at Q25 for trimming and MiXCR for clone calling, and kept in-frame beta chains. Identical CDR3 protein sequences are pooled into one entry, listed with their most common genes and DNA. In this sample the table shows about 290,000 distinct CDR3 sequences, 10% of which occur a single time. The ten largest account for around 7.5% of the sample.

The data stem from a study of T-cell reconstitution after alpha-beta-depleted transplantation in children (dated by TCRdb to the mid-2010s). About the investigation overall: Using TCR repertoire profiling, the study quantitatively followed how T-cell immune reconstitution unfolded in children after TCRalphabeta/CD19-depleted allogeneic hematopoietic cell transplantation. Here is what the overall study found, with its caveats: In some patients, the high TCRbeta diversity seen at day 60 was put down to recipient T cells and intrathymic progenitors that had survived conditioning. The apparently early alphabetaT-cell count recovery about two months after transplant was reportedly dependent on only several hundred rapidly expanded clones derived from non-depleted graft cells. Hyperexpanded clone frequencies declined over subsequent months; after one year, T-cell counts and TCRbeta diversity were mostly attributed to newly produced T cells.

From the cysteine through the phenylalanine, the CDR3 covers 18 amino acids. The only DNA kept is the CDR3, 54 bases in frame from the first base. The CDR1 and CDR2 encoded by the germline V gene are MNHNS and SASEGT. Trimming leaves V shorter by 4 bases and J shorter by 1 base, with the junction holding 8 bases beyond the gene matches. The clonotype originates from a boy younger than two with acute myeloid leukemia, due to receive a stem cell transplant. The material was PBMCs, obtained before TCRalphabeta/CD19-depleted stem cell transplant. Recombination connected TRBV6-1 to TRBJ2-2, with 11 bases matching TRBD2. For the CDR3, the sequence is CASSGDRGLAENTGELFF. The DNA sequence is given as TGTGCCAGCAGTGGAGACAGGGGACTAGCGGAGAACACCGGGGAGCTGTTTTTT.